This entry is about one TCR beta chain. These data are taken from a study of blood T cell repertoires in COVID-19. Germline V gene sequence: CDR1 SNHLY, CDR2 FYNNEI. The CDR3 consists of 13 residues. Trimming removed 4 bases at V and 4 bases at J, with 10 bases between. The protocol was immunoSEQ multiplex PCR, while the TCRdb copy is restricted to in-frame clones and leaves out a portion. The repertoire has 400,000 or so clones, 88% of them found once; the top ten carry more than 2%. Recruitment covered about two dozen US areas and drew participants whose ages spanned roughly 18 to 90 years. Researchers sorted participants into cohorts using their self-reported clinical history.

The chain has TRBV2 and TRBJ1-2, with D unresolved. The clonotype comes from a middle-aged woman with acute COVID-19. Material for sequencing was PBMCs or T cells enriched from blood (not recorded which). CDR3 DNA sequence: TGTGCCAGCAGTGGAGGGCGCGGCTATGGCTACACCTTC. Translation gives CASSGGRGYGYTF. Variable domain in full (rest from reference TRBV2 and TRBJ1-2): EPEVTQTPSHQVTQMGQEVILRCVPISNHLYFYWYRQILGQKVEFLVSFYNNEISEKSEIFDDQFSVERPDGSNFTLKIRSTKLEDSAMYFCASSGGRGYGYTFGSGTRLTVV.